The 31 T cell receptor beta chains in this list originate from one sample, sequenced in a study of cytomegalovirus exposure and HLA in healthy donors (dated by TCRdb to about 2017). Library prep was done by the immunoSEQ multiplex PCR assay. For the multiplex PCR, a mixture combining 60 forward primers for TCR Vbeta segments and 13 reverse primers for TCR Jbeta segments was used. The immuneACCESS repertoire file appears here via TCRdb, limited to in-frame rearrangements. These files lack a portion of the clones; in checked studies, under half of the deficit traces to unresolved V genes, and the cause of the others is not known. The sample records around 130,000 clones, 79% of which are singletons. The top ten constitute about 2% of the sample. Sequenced input: PBMCs. All receptors come from a man younger than 30 in good health and CMV-seronegative.

The chain is built from TRBV18 and TRBJ2-2; 7 positions match TRBD1. The CDR3 runs 13 residues. Trimming removed 3 bases from V and 8 bases from J; junction bases left unmatched: 3. Germline V CDR1 and CDR2: KGHSH, LQKENI. The CDR3: CASSPDRAGELFF. In DNA form, the CDR3 reads TGTGCCAGCTCACCTGACAGGGCTGGGGAGCTGTTTTTT.

This chain links TRBV28 with TRBJ2-7; weak D call: TRBD2 (7 bases). The CDR3 is 13 amino acids. Germline V lookup: CDR1 MDHEN, CDR2 SYDVKM. Trimming stripped 7 bases from V and 3 bases from J, with 13 bases between. CDR3 DNA: TGTGCCAGCAATCGGGGGGCAATCTACGAGCAGTACTTC. It codes for CASNRGAIYEQYF.

This clone was seen a single time. As DNA, the CDR3 is TGCAGCGTTGGGACAGGGGGCGTCGGGGACCTGTATGGCTACACCTTC. Its protein is CSVGTGGVGDLYGYTF. This chain connects TRBV29-1 to TRBJ1-2; 11 bases map to TRBD1. Per germline, CDR1 SQVTM and CDR2 ANQGSEA. V trimming: 4 bases; J trimming: 5 bases; junction bases outside the gene matches: 12. The CDR3 has 16 amino acids.

The chain carries TRBV5-6 and TRBJ2-2; 7 bases match TRBD2. V trimming: 2 bases; J trimming: 4 bases; junction bases outside the gene matches: 14. The CDR3 has 18 amino acids. Germline-derived CDR1 and CDR2 are SGHDT and YYEEEE. CDR3 residues: CASSLRVAGRRGTGELFF. For the CDR3, the DNA is TGTGCCAGCAGCTTACGGGTAGCGGGCCGACGGGGCACCGGGGAGCTGTTTTTT. The full variable domain, with the rest looked up from reference TRBV5-6 and TRBJ2-2, is DAGVTQSPTHLIKTRGQQVTLRCSPKSGHDTVSWYQQALGQGPQFIFQYYEEEERQRGNFPDRFSGHQFPNYSSELNVNALLLGDSALYLCASSLRVAGRRGTGELFFGEGSRLTVL.

J is TRBJ2-3 and V is TRBV5-8; D gene ambiguous. CDR1 SGHTS and CDR2 YDEGEE come from the germline V gene. V lost 0 bases to trimming and J lost 6 bases, with 2 bases between them. The CDR3 contains 11 residues. CDR3 coding DNA: TGTGCCAGCAGCTTGGCGGATACGCAGTATTTT. This translates into CASSLADTQYF.

The V and J genes are TRBV7-2 and TRBJ2-5; possibly TRBD1 for D (7 bases). Germline-derived CDR1 and CDR2 are SGHTA and FQGNSA. V was shortened by 6 bases and J by 3 bases, with 11 bases between the two germline ends. The CDR3 is 13 residues long. The CDR3 DNA reads TGTGCCAGCAGACCAGGGGGGAAAGAGACCCAGTACTTC. Amino acids: CASRPGGKETQYF.

The CDR3 protein is CASSTSTGAGVYGYTF. DNA of the CDR3: TGCGCCAGCAGCACCTCGACAGGGGCGGGTGTCTATGGCTACACCTTC. The chain is built from TRBV5-1 and TRBJ1-2; 8 nucleotides match TRBD1. V lost 4 bases to trimming and J lost 4 bases; unmatched junction nucleotides: 12. The CDR3 covers 16 residues. The V gene's germline CDR1 is SGHRS and CDR2 YFSETQ.

The gene calls are TRBV13 and TRBJ1-1; unclear D gene. This CDR3 is built from 16 residues. Trimming left V 5 bases short and J 0 bases short, with 16 bases between. The V gene's germline CDR1 is PRHDT and CDR2 FYEKMQ (reference sequence). The CDR3 reads CASSPIGMGLNTEAFF. In DNA form, the CDR3 reads TGTGCCAGCAGCCCTATCGGGATGGGCCTGAACACTGAAGCTTTCTTT. Together with reference TRBV13 and TRBJ1-1, the CDR3 gives the full variable domain: AAGVIQSPRHLIKEKRETATLKCYPIPRHDTVYWYQQGPGQDPQFLISFYEKMQSDKGSIPDRFSAQQFSDYHSELNMSSLELGDSALYFCASSPIGMGLNTEAFFGQGTRLTVV.

The V gene is TRBV19, the J gene TRBJ2-3, with D possibly TRBD2 on 5 matching bases. Germline-derived CDR1 and CDR2 are LNHDA and SQIVND (reference sequence). The CDR3 runs 15 residues. The V and J ends lost 10 bases and 5 bases respectively, with 22 bases between them. CDR3 sequence (DNA): TGTGCCACCTCATTGGGGAGAGGGTCGGGAGATACGCAGTATTTT. Translation: CATSLGRGSGDTQYF.

V is TRBV5-1 and J is TRBJ2-5; TRBD2 is a possible D gene (5 bases). Trimming stripped 4 bases from V and 4 bases from J, with 11 bases between. Looked up from germline, CDR1 is SGHRS and CDR2 is YFSETQ. This CDR3 is built from 13 residues. Here the CDR3 reads CASSANSGETQYF. DNA for the CDR3: TGCGCCAGCAGCGCAAACAGCGGAGAGACCCAGTACTTC.

This rearrangement joins TRBV23-1 to TRBJ2-7; 9 bases agree with TRBD1. TRBV23-1 is annotated as an ORF whose role is uncertain. After removal of 4 bases from V and 2 bases from J, the junction contained 6 bases not matched to a gene. The length of the CDR3 is 15 residues. The CDR3 region is CASSLERDRAYEQYV. The CDR3 DNA sequence: TGCGCCAGCAGTCTTGAAAGGGACAGGGCCTACGAGCAGTACGTC.

This clone appeared a single time. The chain uses TRBV7-2 and TRBJ2-1; 8 nucleotides match TRBD1. The CDR3 contains 15 residues. The trim removed 0 bases at V and 8 bases at J, leaving 6 bases unmatched. Germline V gene data show CDR1 as SGHTA and CDR2 as FQGNSA. The CDR3 loop is CASSLAPVQGDEQFF. The CDR3 coding sequence is TGTGCCAGCAGCTTAGCGCCGGTACAGGGGGATGAGCAGTTCTTC.

V is TRBV18 and J is TRBJ2-1, with TRBD1 matching over 7 bases. The CDR3 consists of 13 residues. Germline lookup yields CDR1 KGHSH and CDR2 LQKENI. V shed 3 bases and J 8 bases; nucleotides not matched to a gene: 4. In DNA, the CDR3 is TGTGCCAGCTCACCGGGACAGAACTATGAGCAGTTCTTC. It is translated as CASSPGQNYEQFF. The entire variable domain, with the rest obtained from reference TRBV18 and TRBJ2-1, is as follows: NAGVMQNPRHLVRRRGQEARLRCSPMKGHSHVYWYRQLPEEGLKFMVYLQKENIIDESGMPKERFSAEFPKEGPSILRIQQVVRGDSAAYFCASSPGQNYEQFFGPGTRLTVL.

In DNA form, the CDR3 reads TGTGCCAGCAGTTCTGTTTTCTTTCCCGGGAGGGCCTCAACGCAGTATTTT. It specifies CASSSVFFPGRASTQYF. The chain combines TRBV27 with TRBJ2-3; TRBD2 matches at 8 bases. V dropped 4 bases and J dropped 9; count of bases not matched to a gene: 18. Germline V gene data show CDR1 as MNHEY and CDR2 as SMNVEV (reference sequence). There are 17 residues in the CDR3.

In this sample, this clone turned up once. The chain couples TRBV7-2 to TRBJ2-5; 8 positions match TRBD2. The junction had 4 bases not matched to a gene; V was cut back by 4 bases and J by 3 bases. Germline-derived CDR1 and CDR2 are SGHTA and FQGNSA. This CDR3 has 14 amino acids. CDR3 nucleotide sequence: TGTGCCAGCAGCTCCGATAGCGGGAAAGAGACCCAGTACTTC. Its protein product is CASSSDSGKETQYF. Drawing the rest from reference TRBV7-2 and TRBJ2-5, the complete variable domain is GAGVSQSPSNKVTEKGKDVELRCDPISGHTALYWYRQSLGQGLEFLIYFQGNSAPDKSGLPSDRFSAERTGGSVSTLTIQRTQQEDSAVYLCASSSDSGKETQYFGPGTRLLVL.

This chain joins TRBV18 and TRBJ2-1, with TRBD2 identical over 13 bases. Trimming cost V 8 bases and J 5 bases; bases outside gene matches: 3. The CDR3 is 14 amino acids. Germline V CDR1 and CDR2: KGHSH, LQKENI. CDR3 nucleotides: TGTGCCAGCACCGGACTAGCGGGAGACAATGAGCAGTTCTTC. It codes for CASTGLAGDNEQFF.

This clone has a single count. The chain uses TRBV4-1 and TRBJ1-2; perhaps TRBD1 as D (5 bases). This CDR3 has 13 residues. Germline V gene lookup returns CDR1 MGHRA and CDR2 YSYEKL. V lost 4 bases to trimming and J lost 7 bases, with 13 bases between them. CDR3 bases: TGCGCCAGCAGCCCCGAGGGACTCGCTGGCTACACCTTC. This translates into CASSPEGLAGYTF.

The CDR3 is CASSLMGLNPPEEKLFF. CDR3 nucleotides: TGTGCCAGCAGCTTAATGGGACTTAACCCTCCGGAGGAAAAACTGTTTTTT. This sequence joins TRBV7-9 and TRBJ1-4; tentative D call: TRBD1 (5 bases). The CDR3 totals 17 residues. V lost 2 bases and J 8 bases, leaving 21 bases between the germline ends. Per the germline V gene, CDR1 is SEHNR and CDR2 is FQNEAQ (reference sequence).

The chain is built from TRBV12-5 and TRBJ2-1, with 15 nucleotides matching TRBD2. V lost 1 base and J lost 8; bases outside the gene matches: 9. The CDR3 has 18 amino acids. CDR1 is LGHNT and CDR2 is FRNRAP in the germline V gene. CDR3 residues: CASGLGTSGRAFSHEQFF. The CDR3 DNA sequence: TGTGCTAGTGGTTTGGGGACTAGCGGGAGGGCTTTTTCGCATGAGCAGTTCTTC. The whole variable domain, filled in from reference TRBV12-5 and TRBJ2-1, reads DARVTQTPRHKVTEMGQEVTMRCQPILGHNTVFWYRQTMMQGLELLAYFRNRAPLDDSGMPKDRFSAEMPDATLATLKIQPSEPRDSAVYFCASGLGTSGRAFSHEQFFGPGTRLTVL.

V gene TRBV10-1 combines with J gene TRBJ1-1; TRBD1 might be the D (5 bases). CDR3 length: 11 residues. CDR1 WNHNN and CDR2 SYGVQD come from the germline V gene (reference sequence). Trimming removed 4 bases at V and 8 bases at J, with 8 bases between. DNA of the CDR3: TGCGCCAGCAGTGGGGGCACCGAAGCTTTCTTT. Residues: CASSGGTEAFF.

The V gene is TRBV21-1, the J gene TRBJ2-1; the table names TRBD2, a call not compared with the DNA. TRBV21-1 is labeled a pseudogene. The CDR3 has 18 amino acids. Here the CDR3 DNA reads TGTGCCAGTCCCGGCCTGAGGACTAGCATCGAGGGGAACAATGAGCAGTTCTTC. Encoded protein: CASPGLRTSIEGNNEQFF.

The V gene is TRBV6-1, the J gene TRBJ1-5, with a tentative D call TRBD1 (5 bases). V lost 4 bases and J 4 bases, leaving 8 bases between the germline ends. The CDR3 totals 13 residues. Germline V gene data show CDR1 as MNHNS and CDR2 as SASEGT. CDR3 sequence reads: CASSGQNNQPQHF. The CDR3 DNA reads TGTGCCAGCAGTGGACAGAATAATCAGCCCCAGCATTTT.

The rearrangement joins TRBV5-4 to TRBJ2-7; 14 bases fit TRBD2. The length of the CDR3 is 15 residues. Germline CDR1 SGHNT, CDR2 YYREEE (reference sequence). V lost 5 bases to trimming and J lost 3 bases; unmatched junction nucleotides: 4. CDR3 loop: CASRPGTSGSYEQYF. In DNA, the CDR3 is TGTGCCAGCAGGCCCGGGACTAGCGGGAGCTACGAGCAGTACTTC.

This rearrangement joins TRBV9 to TRBJ2-7, with D hard to call. The V end lost 0 bases, the J end lost 6 bases, and 10 bases lay between the germline ends. CDR3 size: 13 residues. Germline V gene sequence: CDR1 SGDLS, CDR2 YYNGEE. CDR3 sequence reads: CASSVGPGGEQYF. The DNA of the CDR3 is TGTGCCAGCAGCGTAGGCCCGGGTGGCGAGCAGTACTTC.

J is TRBJ1-6 and V is TRBV11-2; a possible D gene is TRBD1 (5 bases). The ends were cut back, 0 bases at V and 0 bases at J, with 9 bases in the middle. The germline CDR1 and CDR2 sequences are SGHAT and FQNNGV. The CDR3 runs 17 residues. DNA for the CDR3: TGTGCCAGCAGCTTAGACAGGGTTGCCTCCTATAATTCACCCCTCCACTTT. Amino acids: CASSLDRVASYNSPLHF.

The V and J genes are TRBV7-9 and TRBJ2-1; tentative D call: TRBD2 (7 bases). The CDR3 is 16 residues long. Germline-derived CDR1 and CDR2 are SEHNR and FQNEAQ (reference sequence). V dropped 5 bases and J dropped 7 bases, with 21 bases sitting between them. In nucleotides, the CDR3 is TGTGCCAGCAGCCGACCGGGGCAGGGGAGGGTTAATGAGCAGTTCTTC. This gives the protein CASSRPGQGRVNEQFF. The variable domain in full, completed from reference TRBV7-9 and TRBJ2-1, reads DTGVSQNPRHKITKRGQNVTFRCDPISEHNRLYWYRQTLGQGPEFLTYFQNEAQLEKSRLLSDRFSAERPKGSFSTLEIQRTEQGDSAMYLCASSRPGQGRVNEQFFGPGTRLTVL.

V gene TRBV4-2 combines with J gene TRBJ2-5; perhaps TRBD2 as D (6 bases). Germline V gene sequence: CDR1 LGHNA, CDR2 YNFKEQ. This CDR3 has 14 amino acids. V gave up 1 base and J gave up 1 base, with 7 bases separating them. The CDR3 DNA reads TGTGCCAGCAGCCAAGGGGGGGTCCAAGAGACCCAGTACTTC. Protein product: CASSQGGVQETQYF.

With regard to this clone: The junction and the germline gene differ at one end; a read error may be behind it. The chain uses TRBV20-1 and TRBJ2-7, with a possible D match to TRBD2 (5 bases). The CDR3 is 10 residues long. Germline V gene sequence: CDR1 DFQATT, CDR2 SNEGSKA (reference sequence). As DNA, the CDR3 is TGCAGTGCTAACCGGGGAGTGTCCCACTTC. This gives the protein CSANRGVSHF.

Only a few counts were recorded for this clone. V gene TRBV6-1 combines with J gene TRBJ1-2; TRBD1 is a possible D gene (5 bases). Germline V gene sequence: CDR1 MNHNS, CDR2 SASEGT. V dropped 8 bases and J dropped 12 bases, with 16 bases sitting between them. The CDR3 consists of 11 residues. The CDR3, as DNA: TGTGCCAGCCTCGCCGGGGGAGAGAACACCTTC. It codes for CASLAGGENTF.

The chain couples TRBV15 to TRBJ2-7, with 7 bases fitting TRBD1. The J segment lost 2 bases and the V segment lost 3 bases, leaving 10 bases of the junction unmatched. The CDR3 covers 16 residues. Germline-derived CDR1 and CDR2 are LNHNV and YYDKDF (reference sequence). CDR3 nucleotides: TGTGCCACCAGCAGTGACTCAGGGGGAACAACCTACGAGCAGTACGTC. Translation: CATSSDSGGTTYEQYV.

The CDR3 is CASSLGNRGTAYEQYV. The CDR3 coding sequence is TGTGCCAGCAGCTTAGGTAACAGGGGGACAGCCTACGAGCAGTACGTC. The V and J genes are TRBV7-8 and TRBJ2-7; 8 bases line up with TRBD1. The CDR3 loop spans 16 amino acids. The germline V gene has CDR1 SGHVS and CDR2 FQNEAQ. V dropped 1 base and J dropped 2; count of bases not matched to a gene: 7.